This TCR beta chain is from a study of T cells in Graves' hyperthyroidism and ophthalmopathy. Not enrolled were patients with uncontrolled infection, other autoimmune disease, pregnancy or lactation. The study based diagnoses on clinical symptoms, serum thyroxine and TRAb, thyroid ultrasound and orbital computed tomography. Per germline, CDR1 LNHNV and CDR2 YYDKDF (reference sequence). CDR3 size: 17 residues. Trimming took 5 bases from V and 0 from J; bases not matched to a gene: 9. What was amplified from RNA transcripts were TCR beta CDR3 regions. First-round RT-PCR of the TCR CDR3 relied on the HTBI primer set. Each CDR3 protein is one row after TCRdb ran MiXCR on the multiplex PCR reads. The repertoire holds hundreds of thousands of distinct CDR3 sequences, with roughly 45% as singletons. This clonotype appeared a single time. Antigen specificity is unknown. Findings of the study overall: A 13 V-J model separated ophthalmopathy from stable hyperthyroidism. In the blood, most expanded thyroid clonotypes above 0.001 appeared as well.

Sample: peripheral blood or thyroid tissue (not recorded which). This sequence originates from an adult man with Graves' disease, either hyperthyroidism or ophthalmopathy (not recorded which). The rearrangement links TRBV15 to TRBJ1-5, with 8 nucleotides matching TRBD1. In DNA form, the CDR3 reads TGTGCCACCAGCGTTGTGGACAGGGAAGATAGCAATCAGCCCCAGCATTTT. Its protein is CATSVVDREDSNQPQHF.